These 20 T cell receptor beta chains were sequenced from one sample in a study of human T cells and chemical hapten exposure. Time point in this sample: patch test 2, 6 weeks after DPC sensitization. Treatment in this sample: therapeutic diphenylcyclopropenone sensitization with weekly scalp DPC. TCRdb processed the RACE reads anew with MiXCR; each CDR3 protein has one entry. The data show about 400,000 distinct CDR3 sequences, roughly 6% seen once. The sample consisted of whole blood, taken in connection with sensitization to the hapten diphenylcyclopropenone (DPC). The receptors come from a woman in her late teens or twenties with alopecia areata. Some clones in this sample may be carry-over from other donors' samples.

This chain links TRBV6-2 or TRBV6-3 with TRBJ2-7; 7 bases line up with TRBD1. Germline V gives CDR1 MNHEY, CDR2 SVGEGT. V lost 6 bases, J lost 0 bases, and 8 bases stayed unmatched. CDR3 length: 15 residues. CDR3 in amino acids: CASSRPGQLSYEQYF. The CDR3 DNA sequence: TGTGCCAGCAGCCGCCCGGGACAGCTCTCCTACGAGCAGTACTTC.

The V call is TRBV6-2 or TRBV6-3, the J call TRBJ1-2, with D possibly TRBD1 on 6 matching bases. The germline V gene has CDR1 MNHEY and CDR2 SVGEGT. CDR3 length: 14 residues. Trimming shortened V by 0 bases and J by 8 bases, and 13 bases separated the two germline ends. Here the CDR3 reads CASSYSDRPTGYTF. Written as DNA, the CDR3 is TGTGCCAGCAGTTACTCGGACAGACCTACGGGCTACACCTTC.

This clonotype was detected ten times or more. The CDR3 reads CAINTGEDPTEAFF. CDR3 DNA sequence: TGTGCCATCAATACAGGGGAGGATCCCACTGAAGCTTTCTTT. The V gene is TRBV10-3, the J gene TRBJ1-1, with TRBD1 matching 7 bases. Germline CDR1 and CDR2: ENHRY and SYGVKD. The CDR3 totals 14 residues. Trimming cost V 7 bases and J 4 bases; bases outside gene matches: 9.

This chain links TRBV5-6 with TRBJ2-2; perhaps TRBD1 as D (5 bases). V dropped 1 base and J dropped 0 bases, with 7 bases sitting between them. Germline CDR1 reads SGHDT; CDR2 reads YYEEEE. There are 15 residues in the CDR3. CDR3 sequence: CASSLTTANTGELFF. The CDR3 DNA is TGTGCCAGCAGCTTGACGACAGCGAACACCGGGGAGCTGTTTTTT.

This clonotype was detected only a few times. The rearrangement uses TRBV7-3 and TRBJ2-6; D gene uncertain. Germline V gives CDR1 SGHTA, CDR2 FQGTGA. Trimming left V 5 bases short and J 6 bases short, with 17 bases between. CDR3 size: 16 residues. The CDR3 spells CASSTRPPTLANVLTF. CDR3 coding DNA: TGTGCCAGCAGCACCCGGCCTCCCACTTTGGCCAACGTCCTGACTTTC.

The genes are TRBV12-3 or TRBV12-4 and TRBJ1-3; 9 bases align to TRBD1. Germline trimming cut 8 bases from V and 2 bases from J; bases unmatched to any gene: 4. CDR3 length equals 14 residues. CDR3 nucleotides: TGTGCCAGCCCCCGGGACAGGGCTGGAAACACCATATATTTT. It translates to CASPRDRAGNTIYF.

This clonotype was seen only a few times. The chain combines TRBV6-2 or TRBV6-3 with TRBJ1-6; 9 bases are shared with TRBD1. V trimming: 6 bases; J trimming: 8 bases; junction bases outside the gene matches: 8. The CDR3 length is 15 residues. From germline, CDR1 is MNHEY and CDR2 SVGEGT. The CDR3 coding sequence is TGTGCCAGCAGCCTCCCGGGACAGGGTGATTCACCCCTCCACTTT. Its translation is CASSLPGQGDSPLHF.

CDR3 region: CASSHSKYQETQYF. Written as DNA, the CDR3 is TGTGCCAGCTCGCATTCTAAGTACCAAGAGACCCAGTACTTC. The chain recombines TRBV18 with TRBJ2-5; D gene uncertain. The length of the CDR3 is 14 residues. The V end lost 6 bases, the J end lost 0 bases, and 11 bases lay between the germline ends. The V gene's germline CDR1 is KGHSH and CDR2 LQKENI.

The J gene is TRBJ1-5, the V gene TRBV6-5; D gene uncertain. From germline, CDR1 is MNHEY and CDR2 SVGAGI. V lost 0 bases and J 3 bases, leaving 6 bases between the germline ends. This CDR3 is 14 amino acids long. For the CDR3, the DNA is TGTGCCAGCAGTTACTCAAGGAACAATCAGCCCCAGCATTTT. It translates to CASSYSRNNQPQHF.

The sample holds a few counts of this clonotype. The chain is built from TRBV2 and TRBJ1-1; 7 nucleotides agree with TRBD1. Germline assignment: CDR1 SNHLY and CDR2 FYNNEI. This CDR3 has 15 residues. Trimming cost V 5 bases and J 5 bases; bases outside gene matches: 11. CDR3 nucleotide sequence: TGTGCCAGCAGTTCGACAGGGCCCTCGTGGACTGAAGCTTTCTTT. As protein: CASSSTGPSWTEAFF.

This clonotype was detected many times. This sequence joins TRBV18 and TRBJ2-7; weak D call: TRBD1 (6 bases). Germline lookup yields CDR1 KGHSH and CDR2 LQKENI. With 6 bases removed from V and 5 bases from J, the gap between germline ends came to 14 bases. This CDR3 spans 13 amino acids. CDR3 residues: CASSPLRDNEQYF. DNA for the CDR3: TGTGCCAGCTCTCCCCTCCGGGACAACGAGCAGTACTTC.

The CDR3 region has the DNA TGTGCCAGCAGCCGGAGGAGCTCCTATAATTCACCCCTCCACTTT. Protein product: CASSRRSSYNSPLHF. The chain is built from TRBV6-2 or TRBV6-3 and TRBJ1-6; no clear D. The CDR3 spans 15 residues. Per the germline V gene, CDR1 is MNHEY and CDR2 is SVGEGT. The V gene lost 6 bases and the J gene lost 0 bases, with 9 bases spanning the gap.

This clonotype has at least ten counts. The chain couples TRBV29-1 to TRBJ2-2; no clear D. The CDR3 loop spans 12 amino acids. Trimming took off 3 bases at V and 5 bases at J, with 7 bases between the two ends. CDR1 is SQVTM and CDR2 is ANQGSEA in the germline V gene. The DNA of the CDR3 is TGCAGCGTTGAGCCCGGGACCGGGGAGCTGTTTTTT. Translation gives CSVEPGTGELFF.

V gene TRBV6-5 combines with J gene TRBJ1-1; D perhaps matches TRBD1 (5 bases). The germline V gene encodes CDR1 MNHEY and CDR2 SVGAGI. Between the trimmed V and J ends, which lost 7 bases and 7 bases, there was a span of 16 bases. The CDR3 loop spans 13 amino acids. The CDR3 here is CASTRGGAVEAFF. DNA of the CDR3: TGTGCCAGCACGAGGGGAGGGGCCGTTGAAGCTTTCTTT.

A few counts support this clonotype. V and J are TRBV6-2 or TRBV6-3 and TRBJ2-7; D remains unclear. Trimming removed 5 bases at V and 0 bases at J, with 11 bases between. CDR1 is MNHEY, CDR2 SVGEGT, per germline. CDR3 length equals 14 residues. In nucleotides, the CDR3 is TGTGCCAGCAGTATCCGACACCTCTCCTACGAGCAGTACTTC. Translated, it gives CASSIRHLSYEQYF.

This clonotype showed up many times. V gene TRBV6-5 combines with J gene TRBJ1-6; D perhaps matches TRBD1 (5 bases). V was shortened by 0 bases and J by 6 bases, with 9 bases between the two germline ends. In germline, CDR1 is MNHEY, CDR2 SVGAGI. The CDR3 sequence is 15 residues long. The CDR3 DNA sequence: TGTGCCAGCAGTTACTCGACAGCCCCTAATTCACCCCTCCACTTT. Residues: CASSYSTAPNSPLHF.

This clonotype was seen repeatedly, ten times or more. This rearrangement joins TRBV19 to TRBJ1-5; 10 bases agree with TRBD1. The junction had 9 bases not matched to a gene; V was cut back by 4 bases and J by 9 bases. CDR1 and CDR2 from the germline V gene are LNHDA and SQIVND (reference sequence). The CDR3 covers 15 residues. CDR3 in DNA: TGTGCCAGTAGTACATCAGGACAGGGGGTTCGGCCCCAGCATTTT. Its protein product is CASSTSGQGVRPQHF.

This clonotype was counted only a few times. The V gene is TRBV7-2, the J gene TRBJ1-2, with D possibly TRBD1 on 5 matching bases. Looked up from germline, CDR1 is SGHTA and CDR2 is FQGNSA. The CDR3 consists of 13 residues. Trimming removed 6 bases from V and 4 bases from J, with 12 bases in between. Written as DNA, the CDR3 is TGTGCCAGCAGTCCCCGACAGCGCTATGGCTACACCTTC. Amino acid sequence: CASSPRQRYGYTF.

This chain uses TRBV20-1 with TRBJ1-1; D call uncertain. Trimming removed 5 bases from V and 0 bases from J, with 10 bases in between. This CDR3 contains 13 residues. Germline lookup yields CDR1 DFQATT and CDR2 SNEGSKA (reference sequence). CDR3 DNA sequence: TGCAGTGCTCCGAACCCCATGAACACTGAAGCTTTCTTT. Translating gives CSAPNPMNTEAFF.

This clonotype was seen a few times. The rearrangement uses TRBV12-3 or TRBV12-4 and TRBJ1-5; 7 nucleotides agree with TRBD1. With 3 bases clipped from V and 2 bases from J, the junction kept 4 bases outside the gene matches. The CDR3 sequence is 15 residues long. CDR3 nucleotides: TGTGCCAGCAGTTTTCAGGGGGGGGGCAATCAGCCCCAGCATTTT. Its translation: CASSFQGGGNQPQHF.